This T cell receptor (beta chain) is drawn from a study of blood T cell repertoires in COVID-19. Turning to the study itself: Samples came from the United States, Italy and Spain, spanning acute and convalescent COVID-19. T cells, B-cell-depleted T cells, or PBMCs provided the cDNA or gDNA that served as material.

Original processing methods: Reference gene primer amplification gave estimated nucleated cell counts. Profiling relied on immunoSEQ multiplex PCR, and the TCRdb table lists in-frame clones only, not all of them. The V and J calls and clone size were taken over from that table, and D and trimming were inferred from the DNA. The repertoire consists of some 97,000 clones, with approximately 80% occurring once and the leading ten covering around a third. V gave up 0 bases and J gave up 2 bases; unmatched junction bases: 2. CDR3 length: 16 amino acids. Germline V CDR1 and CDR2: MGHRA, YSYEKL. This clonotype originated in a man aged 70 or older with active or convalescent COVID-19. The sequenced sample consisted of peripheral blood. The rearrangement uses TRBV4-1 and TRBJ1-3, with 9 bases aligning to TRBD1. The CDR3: CASSQDRQGAGNTIYF. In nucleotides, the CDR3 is TGCGCCAGCAGCCAAGATCGACAGGGGGCTGGAAACACCATATATTTT.